The 23 T cell receptor beta chains in this list originate from one sample, sequenced in a study of blood T cells in healthy people across ages. Then a second PCR, running about 6 to 12 cycles, was carried out with a sample-barcoded 5' primer and a J-beta primer mix. TCRdb analysed the 5' RACE reads with MiXCR anew, one entry per CDR3 protein. This sample has 1.5 million to 2 million distinct CDR3 sequences, with roughly 50% found just once. The sequenced sample was blood. The receptors come from a woman aged 40 to 50 in good health.

This clonotype was seen only a few times. The chain links TRBV6-5 to TRBJ2-7; no clear D gene. TRBJ2-5 explains the end of the DNA better; the J call may be wrong. The CDR3 covers 14 residues. Per the germline V gene, CDR1 is MNHEY and CDR2 is SVGAGI. The CDR3, as DNA: TGTGCCAGCAGTTACTCGCGGCCAGTGAAGACCCAGTACTTC. Its protein product is CASSYSRPVKTQYF.

This clonotype was counted a few times. V usage is TRBV5-1 and J usage is TRBJ2-6; 9 bases map to TRBD1. This CDR3 spans 18 amino acids. Trimming at V came to 0 bases and at J to 0 bases, leaving 4 bases not matched to a gene. The germline CDR1 and CDR2 sequences are SGHRS and YFSETQ. The CDR3 loop is CASSLEGTGISGANVLTF. The CDR3 DNA reads TGCGCCAGCAGCTTGGAGGGGACAGGGATCTCTGGGGCCAACGTCCTGACTTTC.

This clonotype was recorded a few times. V and J are TRBV11-1 and TRBJ2-1, with 9 bases identical to TRBD1. The CDR3 covers 14 residues. Trimming cost V 8 bases and J 6 bases; bases outside gene matches: 8. CDR1 and CDR2 (germline): SGHAT, FQDESV (reference sequence). The CDR3, as DNA: TGTGCCAGCTTGGGACAGGGTATCGTCAATGAGCAGTTCTTC. Translated, it gives CASLGQGIVNEQFF.

The V and J genes are TRBV4-2 and TRBJ1-6; no clear D gene. The V end was cut by 1 base, the J end by 0 bases, with 10 bases between. Germline lookup yields CDR1 LGHNA and CDR2 YNFKEQ. This CDR3 is 17 amino acids long. The CDR3 nucleotides read TGTGCCAGCAGCCAAGTACCAGGCAGCTCCTATAATTCACCCCTCCACTTT. It codes for CASSQVPGSSYNSPLHF.

This clonotype was counted a few times. The chain has TRBV11-1 and TRBJ2-5, with a tentative D call TRBD1 (5 bases). The better agreement between TRBJ2-7 and the DNA end casts doubt on the J call. Germline V gene sequence: CDR1 SGHAT, CDR2 FQDESV (reference sequence). The CDR3 is 15 amino acids. The CDR3 nucleotides read TGTGCCAGCAGCTCCGGCCACCAGGGAAAGGTCGAGCAGTACTTC. It yields the protein CASSSGHQGKVEQYF.

The chain has TRBV2 and TRBJ2-7, with D uncertain. CDR1 and CDR2 (germline): SNHLY, FYNNEI. This CDR3 has 13 amino acids. Trimming cost V 1 base and J 3 bases, with 7 bases left between them. CDR3 bases: TGTGCCAGCAGTGAAGTACACTTCTACGAGCAGTACTTC. Its translation: CASSEVHFYEQYF.

The CDR3 sequence: CASSYVLAADTQYF. CDR3 nucleotide sequence: TGTGCCAGCAGTTACGTATTAGCTGCAGATACGCAGTATTTT. The chain has TRBV6-5 and TRBJ2-3, with D unclear. The CDR3 is 14 amino acids. Between the trimmed V and J ends, which lost 2 bases and 4 bases, there was a span of 10 bases. The germline CDR1 and CDR2 sequences are MNHEY and SVGAGI.

This chain links TRBV5-1 with TRBJ2-4; either TRBD1 or TRBD2 may fit D (5 bases each). The germline gives CDR1 SGHRS, CDR2 YFSETQ. The V end lost 0 bases, the J end lost 2 bases, and 15 bases lay between the germline ends. CDR3 size: 17 residues. CDR3 sequence (DNA): TGCGCCAGCAGCTTGGCGGGGCAGGGTAAATCCAAAAACATTCAGTACTTC. It translates to CASSLAGQGKSKNIQYF.

The rearrangement links TRBV7-9 to TRBJ1-2; D not certain. Germline CDR1 and CDR2: SEHNR and FQNEAQ (reference sequence). Trimming pared 1 base from V and 0 bases from J, leaving 6 bases between. This CDR3 spans 14 amino acids. The CDR3 coding sequence is TGTGCCAGCAGCTTAGACACCACTAACTATGGCTACACCTTC. Its protein product is CASSLDTTNYGYTF.

The gene calls are TRBV10-2 and TRBJ1-4; D is unresolved. Germline V gene sequence: CDR1 WSHSY, CDR2 SAAADI. The CDR3 runs 13 residues. V lost 3 bases, J lost 6 bases, and 8 bases lay in between. CDR3 in amino acids: CASSDGGHEKLFF. The CDR3 DNA follows: TGCGCCAGCAGTGATGGAGGACATGAAAAACTGTTTTTT.

There are a few counts of this clonotype. The gene calls are TRBV28 and TRBJ2-5; maybe TRBD2 (5 bases). CDR1 and CDR2 from the germline V gene are MDHEN and SYDVKM. CDR3 size: 14 residues. The V gene lost 6 bases and the J gene lost 2 bases, with 13 bases spanning the gap. This CDR3 reads CASREMGDQETQYF. The CDR3 bases are TGTGCCAGCAGGGAAATGGGAGATCAAGAGACCCAGTACTTC.

This clonotype was counted a few times. The V gene is TRBV6-2 or TRBV6-3, the J gene TRBJ2-6, with D tentatively TRBD1 (6 bases). The CDR3 consists of 16 residues. Trimming left V 5 bases short and J 0 bases short, with 11 bases between. Germline V CDR1 and CDR2: MNHEY, SVGEGT. The CDR3 DNA sequence: TGTGCCAGCAGTGGGGACACCTACTCTGGGGCCAACGTCCTGACTTTC. This encodes CASSGDTYSGANVLTF.

This clonotype showed up just a few times. V usage is TRBV7-2 and J usage is TRBJ2-1, with D possibly matching TRBD2 (5 bases). Germline V gives CDR1 SGHTA, CDR2 FQGNSA. Deletions cut 7 bases from V and 7 bases from J, with 8 bases between. The CDR3 runs to 11 residues. The CDR3 is CASNTRNEQFF. CDR3 sequence (DNA): TGTGCCAGCAACACTAGGAATGAGCAGTTCTTC.

This CDR3 reads CSARDREPGYNEQFF. For the CDR3, the DNA is TGCAGTGCTAGAGATCGGGAGCCGGGCTACAATGAGCAGTTCTTC. This chain joins TRBV20-1 and TRBJ2-1; the D gene is possibly TRBD2 (6 bases). Germline V gene lookup returns CDR1 DFQATT and CDR2 SNEGSKA (reference sequence). There are 15 residues in the CDR3. V lost 0 bases and J lost 3, with 12 bases in between.

The rearrangement joins TRBV28 to TRBJ2-6; the match to TRBD2 covers 15 bases. J gave up 3 bases and V 4 bases, and 7 bases lay outside the gene matches. This CDR3 is built from 19 residues. Germline CDR1 is MDHEN and CDR2 is SYDVKM. CDR3 DNA: TGTGCCAGCAGTTCCTGGACTAGCGGGGGGGCGTTTGGGGCCAACGTCCTGACTTTC. It codes for CASSSWTSGGAFGANVLTF.

The chain carries TRBV4-3 and TRBJ2-3; D might be TRBD1 or TRBD2, each matching 7 bases. This CDR3 has 16 amino acids. V was shortened by 3 bases and J by 2 bases, with 15 bases between the two germline ends. Germline CDR1 and CDR2: LGHNA and YSLEER. CDR3 coding DNA: TGCGCCAGCAGCCAGTCAGGGGGGGGCCCCACAGATACGCAGTATTTT. This codes for CASSQSGGGPTDTQYF.

This CDR3 reads CSAPYRGRGANVLTF. As DNA, the CDR3 is TGCAGTGCTCCCTACAGGGGGCGTGGGGCCAACGTCCTGACTTTC. The gene calls are TRBV20-1 and TRBJ2-6; 9 bases map to TRBD1. The CDR3 runs 15 residues. Germline trimming cut 5 bases from V and 3 bases from J; bases unmatched to any gene: 5. Germline CDR1 and CDR2: DFQATT and SNEGSKA (reference sequence).

The CDR3 reads CASSFGGEGPRGKLFF. The CDR3 DNA reads as TGCGCCAGCAGCTTTGGGGGCGAGGGCCCCCGAGGAAAACTGTTTTTT. This rearrangement joins TRBV5-1 to TRBJ1-4; D might be TRBD1 (6 bases). The CDR3 runs to 16 residues. Germline loops: CDR1 SGHRS, CDR2 YFSETQ. Trimming removed 2 bases at V and 10 bases at J, with 21 bases between. Full variable domain (remainder filled in from reference TRBV5-1 and TRBJ1-4): KAGVTQTPRYLIKTRGQQVTLSCSPISGHRSVSWYQQTPGQGLQFLFEYFSETQRNKGNFPGRFSGRQFSNSRSEMNVSTLELGDSALYLCASSFGGEGPRGKLFFGSGTQLSVL.

The J gene is TRBJ2-5, the V gene TRBV5-1; possibly TRBD2 for D (6 bases). V was cut by 7 bases and J by 10 bases, with 20 bases left in between. The germline V gene encodes CDR1 SGHRS and CDR2 YFSETQ. This CDR3 spans 13 amino acids. CDR3 in amino acids: CASPFGGQEDQYF. As DNA, the CDR3 is TGCGCCAGCCCCTTTGGAGGGCAGGAGGACCAGTACTTC.

The J gene is TRBJ2-1, the V gene TRBV20-1; no clear D. V gave up 6 bases and J gave up 0 bases, with 18 bases separating them. Germline CDR1 and CDR2: DFQATT and SNEGSKA (reference sequence). The CDR3 sequence is 16 residues long. The CDR3 DNA follows: TGCAGTGCCGTCTACTTCACGGGTAGCTCCTACAATGAGCAGTTCTTC. It is translated as CSAVYFTGSSYNEQFF.

This clonotype was seen just once. CDR3 DNA: TGTGCCAGCGGGGAAGCGGGGACCCAGTACTTC. Translated: CASGEAGTQYF. The chain recombines TRBV7-9 with TRBJ2-4, with D maybe TRBD2 (6 bases). The DNA end is more similar to TRBJ2-5, so the J call may be wrong. This CDR3 has 11 amino acids. Germline V gene data show CDR1 as SEHNR and CDR2 as FQNEAQ (reference sequence).

There are a few counts of this clonotype. This chain uses TRBV9 with TRBJ2-3; the D is unclear. In germline, CDR1 is SGDLS, CDR2 YYNGEE. The CDR3 contains 15 residues. The ends were cut back, 4 bases at V and 6 bases at J, with 18 bases in the middle. CDR3 amino acids: CASSYGPGEGDTQYF. DNA of the CDR3: TGTGCCAGCAGCTACGGACCGGGTGAAGGGGATACGCAGTATTTT.

This clonotype was seen more than once but under ten times. The chain recombines TRBV20-1 with TRBJ2-1; D remains unclear. The CDR3 extends over 15 amino acids. V lost 2 bases to trimming and J lost 4 bases, with 15 bases between them. CDR1 is DFQATT and CDR2 is SNEGSKA in the germline V gene (reference sequence). The CDR3 bases are TGCAGTGCTAGAACGGCTCAGAAGGGATACAATGAGCAGTTCTTC. As protein: CSARTAQKGYNEQFF.